This T cell receptor (beta chain) was captured in a study of OX40 agonist ivuxolimab in advanced cancers. Study-level information: Cohort: approximately 79% men, mean age 60, aged roughly 23 to 79. Earlier anti-PD-1, anti-PD-L1 or anti-CTLA-4 therapy was permitted; roughly 40% had received some.

Germline assignment: CDR1 MNHEY and CDR2 SVGAGI. The V and J ends lost 7 bases and 7 bases respectively, with 17 bases between them. The CDR3 runs 14 residues. The table came from immunoSEQ multiplex PCR; TCRdb's copy has only in-frame clones and leaves some out. The sample holds around 70,000 clones, more than 65% seen once. This specimen consisted of CD4+ or CD8+ T cells sorted from blood, obtained in a trial of the OX40 agonist ivuxolimab. The clonotype was recovered from an adult with an advanced solid tumor such as melanoma, head and neck, liver or kidney cancer. V is TRBV6-5 and J is TRBJ2-1; D is perhaps TRBD1 (6 bases). The CDR3 region has the DNA TGTGCCAGCACCCCCCGTTTACAGGGAAATGAGCAGTTCTTC. Translating it yields CASTPRLQGNEQFF.